This T cell receptor (beta chain) was profiled in a study of molecular identifiers for immune sequencing clone quantification. Overall study context: Replicate experiments took RNA from approximately 22,000 or 94,000 naive CD8 cells, divided it five ways and sequenced four.

Study outcomes and limitations: Over 98% of CMV-specific effector molecules, but under 1% of naive ones, were in clones above 20 copies.

CDR1 and CDR2 (germline): SGHDN, FVKESK. The CDR3 length is 14 residues. Trimming shortened V by 8 bases and J by 4 bases, and 14 bases separated the two germline ends. Worth noting for this clonotype: The antigen remains unidentified.

TCRdb re-called the PCR reads with MiXCR, one entry per CDR3 protein. The sample carries approximately 630,000 distinct CDR3 sequences, 25% recorded once. The origin of this receptor is a human donor in good health. Some libraries in this study had Jurkat cell RNA spiked in. Material for sequencing was naive CD8+ T cells from blood, with Jurkat cell RNA spiked in. Subset meaning: FACS-sorted CD8+CD4-CCR7+CD45RA+ naive T cells. The genes are TRBV14 and TRBJ2-2; D unclear. CDR3 sequence: CASGPHGGTGELFF. The CDR3, as DNA: TGTGCCAGCGGCCCTCATGGCGGCACCGGGGAGCTGTTTTTT.